What follows are 20 T cell receptor beta chains derived from one specimen sequenced in a study of cytomegalovirus exposure and HLA in healthy donors. It was with 60 Vbeta and 13 Jbeta primers that the PCR ran. Using immunoSEQ multiplex PCR, the repertoire was profiled, and TCRdb retains in-frame clones only, with some absent. The sample consists of roughly 110,000 clones, just over 70% of them appearing once. Sequencing input: PBMCs. These receptors were obtained from a boy younger than 18 in good health and CMV-seronegative.

Comments on this clone: This CDR3 is also generated by other DNA sequences in the sample. The chain couples TRBV7-2 to TRBJ2-5, with D uncertain. The CDR3 covers 11 residues. Germline V lookup: CDR1 SGHTA, CDR2 FQGNSA. V lost 4 bases, J lost 4 bases, and 4 bases lay in between. CDR3 coding DNA: TGTGCCAGCAGCTCAGGAGAGACCCAGTACTTC. It codes for CASSSGETQYF.

CDR3 nucleotide sequence: TGTGCCAGCAGCTTGGGACAGGAAGCTTTCTTT. Translating it yields CASSLGQEAFF. The chain joins TRBV7-9 to TRBJ1-1; TRBD1 agrees at 7 bases. Looked up from germline, CDR1 is SEHNR and CDR2 is FQNEAQ (reference sequence). The CDR3 extends over 11 amino acids. Germline trimming cut 3 bases from V and 8 bases from J; bases unmatched to any gene: 0. The full variable domain, rest sourced from reference TRBV7-9 and TRBJ1-1, is DTGVSQNPRHKITKRGQNVTFRCDPISEHNRLYWYRQTLGQGPEFLTYFQNEAQLEKSRLLSDRFSAERPKGSFSTLEIQRTEQGDSAMYLCASSLGQEAFFGQGTRLTVV.

The rearrangement uses TRBV7-9 and TRBJ1-3, with TRBD1 identical over 7 bases. V shed 10 bases, J shed 0 bases, and the junction held 6 bases outside the gene matches. CDR3 length: 14 amino acids. Germline loops: CDR1 SEHNR, CDR2 FQNEAQ (reference sequence). CDR3 in amino acids: CAIRTGNSGNTIYF. The CDR3 DNA sequence: TGTGCCATCCGGACAGGCAACTCTGGAAACACCATATATTTT.

This clone was recorded only once. This sequence joins TRBV28 and TRBJ1-2; D remains ambiguous. V was clipped by 4 bases and J by 2 bases, with 14 bases between them. Germline lookup yields CDR1 MDHEN and CDR2 SYDVKM. This CDR3 contains 15 residues. The CDR3 reads CASSSADFLNYGYTF. In DNA, the CDR3 is TGTGCCAGCAGTTCCGCCGACTTCCTAAACTATGGCTACACCTTC.

This clone was recorded a few times. This chain uses TRBV5-1 with TRBJ2-3, with TRBD2 matching over 8 bases. Germline trimming cut 4 bases from V and 4 bases from J; bases unmatched to any gene: 8. The CDR3 covers 15 residues. Germline CDR1 SGHRS, CDR2 YFSETQ. CDR3 amino acids: CASSPRGAGADTQYF. CDR3 coding DNA: TGCGCCAGCAGCCCAAGAGGAGCGGGAGCAGATACGCAGTATTTT.

The rearrangement uses TRBV28 and TRBJ1-2; D may be TRBD1 (6 bases). CDR3 length: 16 amino acids. The germline CDR1 and CDR2 sequences are MDHEN and SYDVKM. V was trimmed by 2 bases and J by 4 bases, leaving 17 bases between them. The CDR3 region is CASSLQGSVFTYGYTF. CDR3 nucleotides: TGTGCCAGCAGTTTACAGGGGTCGGTGTTTACCTATGGCTACACCTTC.

This rearrangement joins TRBV5-4 to TRBJ2-3, with 10 bases fitting TRBD2. CDR1 is SGHNT, CDR2 YYREEE, per germline (reference sequence). The CDR3 covers 15 residues. The junction had 2 bases not matched to a gene; V was cut back by 4 bases and J by 0 bases. CDR3 nucleotide sequence: TGTGCCAGCAGCAGAGCGGGGGGGAGCACAGATACGCAGTATTTT. As protein: CASSRAGGSTDTQYF. Using reference TRBV5-4 and TRBJ2-3 for the parts outside the CDR3, the full variable domain is ETGVTQSPTHLIKTRGQQVTLRCSSQSGHNTVSWYQQALGQGPQFIFQYYREEENGRGNFPPRFSGLQFPNYSSELNVNALELDDSALYLCASSRAGGSTDTQYFGPGTRLTVL.

V and J are TRBV30 and TRBJ1-1, with 7 positions matching TRBD1. The J segment lost 8 bases and the V segment lost 3 bases, leaving 12 bases of the junction unmatched. In germline, CDR1 is GTSNPN, CDR2 SVGIG (reference sequence). There are 14 residues in the CDR3. In nucleotides, the CDR3 is TGTGCCTGGAGGGAGCGACAGGGATTGACGGAAGCTTTCTTT. This gives the protein CAWRERQGLTEAFF.

This clone was seen once. V is TRBV2 and J is TRBJ1-1; D possibly corresponds to TRBD1 (6 bases). The germline V and J ends were trimmed by 4 bases and 4 bases, with 7 bases remaining between them. Germline CDR1 and CDR2: SNHLY and FYNNEI. The CDR3 length is 12 residues. The CDR3 nucleotides read TGTGCCAGCAGTGTAGGGGGCACTGAAGCTTTCTTT. It is translated as CASSVGGTEAFF. Based on the CDR3 plus reference TRBV2 and TRBJ1-1, the full variable domain is EPEVTQTPSHQVTQMGQEVILRCVPISNHLYFYWYRQILGQKVEFLVSFYNNEISEKSEIFDDQFSVERPDGSNFTLKIRSTKLEDSAMYFCASSVGGTEAFFGQGTRLTVV.

This chain joins TRBV5-8 and TRBJ1-5; unclear D gene. CDR3 length: 17 amino acids. Trimming cost V 0 bases and J 0 bases, with 13 bases left between them. Germline CDR1 is SGHTS and CDR2 is YDEGEE. CDR3 amino acids: CASSLEFWQISNQPQHF. CDR3 sequence (DNA): TGTGCCAGCAGCTTGGAATTCTGGCAGATTAGCAATCAGCCCCAGCATTTT.

This chain connects TRBV15 to TRBJ1-2, with D perhaps TRBD1 (5 bases). This CDR3 region has 11 residues. CDR1 is LNHNV and CDR2 is YYDKDF in the germline V gene (reference sequence). V was shortened by 6 bases and J by 8 bases, with 10 bases between the two germline ends. As DNA, the CDR3 is TGTGCCACCAGTTCGACAGCCGGCTACACCTTC. Translated, it gives CATSSTAGYTF.

The genes are TRBV6-1 and TRBJ1-4, with D tentatively TRBD1 (5 bases). This CDR3 spans 15 amino acids. Per the germline V gene, CDR1 is MNHNS and CDR2 is SASEGT. V lost 6 bases to trimming and J lost 8 bases, with 19 bases between them. The CDR3 bases are TGTGCCAGCAGCCCCGGGGACTTCCGAGAGGAAAAACTGTTTTTT. Protein sequence: CASSPGDFREEKLFF.

The J gene is TRBJ2-5, the V gene TRBV4-1, with TRBD2 matching 16 bases. The V gene end was trimmed by 3 bases and the J gene end by 4 bases; junction bases not matched to a gene: 5. Germline loops: CDR1 MGHRA, CDR2 YSYEKL. CDR3 length: 17 amino acids. CDR3 protein: CASSQGLAGGLRETQYF. CDR3 nucleotides: TGCGCCAGCAGCCAGGGACTAGCGGGGGGGTTGAGAGAGACCCAGTACTTC.

This chain links TRBV28 with TRBJ1-4; 9 bases align to TRBD1. Germline V gene lookup returns CDR1 MDHEN and CDR2 SYDVKM. There are 15 residues in the CDR3. The V segment lost 2 bases and the J segment 7 bases; nucleotides outside the gene matches: 5. The CDR3 sequence: CASSLIQGAGEKLFF. CDR3 nucleotide sequence: TGTGCCAGCAGTTTAATACAGGGGGCCGGTGAAAAACTGTTTTTT.

V usage is TRBV7-2 and J usage is TRBJ2-6, with 11 bases fitting TRBD1. Trimming at V came to 4 bases and at J to 2 bases, leaving 4 bases not matched to a gene. Germline values: CDR1 SGHTA, CDR2 FQGNSA. The length of the CDR3 is 17 residues. CDR3 DNA: TGTGCCAGCAGCTCTATGGGACAGGGGGCTGGGGCCAACGTCCTGACTTTC. This sequence encodes CASSSMGQGAGANVLTF.

The chain carries TRBV23-1 and TRBJ1-2; 9 nucleotides agree with TRBD1. TRBV23-1 is classed as an ORF, of uncertain function. The J segment lost 8 bases and the V segment lost 8 bases, leaving 9 bases of the junction unmatched. The CDR3 covers 13 residues. CDR3 DNA: TGCGCCAGCTCGTTGGGACAGGGAGGAGGCTACACCTTC. It codes for CASSLGQGGGYTF.

This clone appeared a few times. The chain employs TRBV2 and TRBJ1-6; D is perhaps TRBD1 (5 bases). V shed 6 bases and J shed 9 bases, with 9 bases lying between them. The CDR3 totals 12 residues. Per the germline V gene, CDR1 is SNHLY and CDR2 is FYNNEI. The CDR3 DNA sequence: TGTGCCAGCAGGAGACAGATTTCACCCCTCCACTTT. This sequence encodes CASRRQISPLHF.

V is TRBV5-1 and J is TRBJ2-7, with TRBD1 matching over 7 bases. With 4 bases clipped from V and 2 bases from J, the junction kept 6 bases outside the gene matches. Germline lookup yields CDR1 SGHRS and CDR2 YFSETQ. The CDR3 is 14 residues long. In nucleotides, the CDR3 is TGCGCCAGCAGCCTACTGGGACAGCCCTACGAGCAGTACTTC. Encoded protein: CASSLLGQPYEQYF.

This chain uses TRBV7-8 with TRBJ2-1, with 9 bases that match TRBD2. The CDR3 contains 16 residues. After removal of 4 bases from V and 7 bases from J, the junction contained 11 bases not matched to a gene. CDR1 and CDR2 from the germline V gene are SGHVS and FQNEAQ. As DNA, the CDR3 is TGTGCCAGCAGCTCGGTTAGCGGGAGAAACCCAAATGAGCAGTTCTTC. This codes for CASSSVSGRNPNEQFF. The full variable domain, in which reference TRBV7-8 and TRBJ2-1 provide the parts outside the CDR3, is GAGVSQSPRYKVAKRGQDVALRCDPISGHVSLFWYQQALGQGPEFLTYFQNEAQLDKSGLPSDRFFAERPEGSVSTLKIQRTQQEDSAVYLCASSSVSGRNPNEQFFGPGTRLTVL.

The J gene is TRBJ2-2, the V gene TRBV5-1; possibly TRBD1 for D (5 bases). Trimming took 0 bases from V and 4 from J, leaving 7 bases between them. This CDR3 is built from 14 residues. The germline V gene has CDR1 SGHRS and CDR2 YFSETQ. Here the CDR3 reads CASSLEGRTGELFF. In nucleotides, the CDR3 is TGCGCCAGCAGCTTGGAGGGGCGCACCGGGGAGCTGTTTTTT.